This paragraph covers one T cell receptor beta chain sequence. Libraries were prepared by immunoSEQ multiplex PCR; TCRdb keeps only in-frame clonotypes and omits some of them. The sample has about half a million clones; around four fifths are singletons. These data come from a study of shared clonotypes between healthy human individuals. Per the germline V gene, CDR1 is MDHEN and CDR2 is SYDVKM. The CDR3 loop spans 15 amino acids. Trimming stripped 5 bases from V and 2 bases from J, with 16 bases between. The V gene is TRBV28, the J gene TRBJ2-7, with D maybe TRBD2 (6 bases). The sample taken for sequencing was PBMCs. This TCR came from a woman aged 40 to 49 in good health. Some clones in this sample may be carry-over from other donors' samples. The CDR3 sequence: CASSTTGLAPYEQYF. In DNA, the CDR3 is TGTGCCAGCAGTACAACGGGACTCGCCCCCTACGAGCAGTACTTC.